These T cell receptor beta chains were read from a single sample in a study of T cells in Graves' hyperthyroidism and ophthalmopathy. TCRdb ran MiXCR on the multiplex PCR reads and lists one entry per CDR3 protein. The repertoire has more than 500,000 distinct CDR3 sequences, about 14% of them found once; the top ten carry approximately 13%. The sequencing sample was made of blood. The receptors derive from a woman between 35 and 50 years old with Graves' hyperthyroidism. Both conserved end residues are trimmed from each CDR3. The size entry is marked missing in some rows and otherwise reads once, few, many or a size class.

v_gene	abundance	len	CDR3aa
TRBV7-9	many	14	ASSFGAGMEDYGYT
TRBV5-6	NA	13	ASTVQGAFQETQY
TRBV20-1	few	10	SARGGLDTQY
TRBV12-3/TRBV12-4	few	13	ASSTGTGGVTEAF
TRBV6-9	NA	11	ASSSRIVGELF
TRBV3-1	few	12	ASSQVVDTGELF
TRBV15	few	11	ATSRDEGETQY
TRBV20-1	many	14	SARDPEAGSTDTQY
TRBV18	NA	14	ASSPQSGPENTEAF
TRBV28	few	14	ASRVSGLSNTGELF
TRBV7-9	many	11	ASKAVSYNEQF
TRBV11-2	NA	14	ASSPIPGLSNYEQY
TRBV12-3/TRBV12-4	many	11	ASSLLRGNEQY
TRBV7-2	many	14	ASSLRSGSITDTQY
TRBV9	NA	18	ASSVVRRLAGGYKHYEQY
TRBV2	many	14	ASNPKGTGLNTEAF
TRBV30	many	10	AWSGILETQY
TRBV4-1	few	13	ASSQRSGGGDEQY
TRBV11-1	many	16	ASSLDLSGTFSYNEQF
TRBV28	many	11	ASSLIVNTEAF
TRBV30	NA	14	VCKTMGQSDNQPQH
TRBV2	many	12	ASRTGNSGNTIY
TRBV20-1	NA	13	SAKEQGPSEYEQY
TRBV6-1	few	11	ASSTDSSYEQY
TRBV29-1	NA	13	SVLLDRGRNQPQH
TRBV27	many	9	ASSSAGEQF
TRBV12-3/TRBV12-4	many	15	ASSFGLGELAKNIQY
TRBV28	many	12	ASSTGVNTGELF
TRBV19	NA	14	ASSIGNRYSNQPQH
TRBV9	many	13	ASSVRAQGQETQY
TRBV7-2	NA	15	ASSFIAGAGSYNEQF
TRBV10-3	NA	9	ATRESYEQY
TRBV11-2	NA	13	ASRPTSGRADTQY
TRBV2	many	11	ASSRDSTDTQY
TRBV20-1	many	12	SASLREKSYEQY
TRBV3-1	many	11	ASSQATGASAF
TRBV20-1	NA	11	SAPLGVNQPQH
TRBV6-1	few	13	ASSTTRGRVYEQY
TRBV20-1	many	10	SARYQDPGYT
TRBV18	NA	12	AGSITGDDTEAF
TRBV18	many	13	ASSQGWDADTEAF
TRBV11-2	many	14	ASSRDGLSLSYEQY
TRBV6-1	few	13	ASSEIGVGTDTQY
TRBV6-1	many	11	ASTPGQQETQY
TRBV12-3/TRBV12-4	many	10	ASSFSGSEAF
TRBV18	NA	13	ASSPRKADYNEQF
TRBV6-1	NA	15	ASSHGLAGRRTDTQY